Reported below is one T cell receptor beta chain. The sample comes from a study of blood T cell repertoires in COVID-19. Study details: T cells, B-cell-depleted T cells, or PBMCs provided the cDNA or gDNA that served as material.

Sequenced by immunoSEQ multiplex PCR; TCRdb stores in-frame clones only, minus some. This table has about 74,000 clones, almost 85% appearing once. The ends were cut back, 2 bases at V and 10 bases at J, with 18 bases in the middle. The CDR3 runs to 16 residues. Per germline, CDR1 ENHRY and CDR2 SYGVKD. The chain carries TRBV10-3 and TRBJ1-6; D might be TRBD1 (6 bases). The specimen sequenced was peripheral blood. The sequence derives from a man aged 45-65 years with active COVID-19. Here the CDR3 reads CAISERSAGVESPLHF. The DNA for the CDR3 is TGTGCCATCAGTGAGCGATCAGCAGGGGTGGAATCACCCCTCCACTTT.